The source of this T cell receptor beta chain is a study of T cell responses to AZD1222 COVID-19 vaccine (dated by TCRdb to the early 2020s). Context from the whole study: A total of roughly 240 trial participants underwent TCR sequencing, of whom 207 received two doses of AZD1222 and about 25 received two doses of the MenACWY control vaccine. Enrollment into the trials was organized by age into subgroups of 18-55, 56-69 and 70-plus years, and those subgroups contained approximately 150, 30 and 60 TCR-sequenced participants, respectively. What the work shows at the level of the full study, not this receptor alone: Vaccine-associated CD4 TCRs spanned the whole spike protein, with dominant responses in regions 160-218 and 743-854. Spike-specific TCR breadth and depth rose significantly after two AZD1222 doses compared with day 0 and with MenACWY recipients. No day 14 peak-response samples were available, so repertoires were characterized only after the peak T cell response. Nearly half of unique spike-specific TCRs reportedly recognized epitopes outside regions mutated in the B.1.351 and B.1.1.7 variants. Participants were mostly white British and included more females than males, and it was suggested by the authors that clonal diversity may have been underestimated. Conclusions about previously exposed vaccinees are limited because only five to seven AZD1222 recipients were SARS-CoV-2 seropositive at baseline. The 56-69-year group was small, and its depth increase did not reach significance, likely because of low power.

Only one count was recorded for this clone. Its cognate antigen has yet to be identified. No much larger clonotype is one base removed from it; base qualities were not supplied. The CDR3 regions of human TCRbeta chains were analyzed by immunosequencing. The authors' analysis ran thus. TCRs in the repertoires were compared against a reference library of SARS-CoV-2-specific TCRs that had been generated with the MIRA antigen-specificity platform. Breadth was defined as the fraction of unique TCRs that were SARS-CoV-2-associated, and depth was defined as the fraction of total T cells that were SARS-CoV-2-associated. Using the MIRA data, each spike-specific TCR was mapped to the spike region that the TCR reacts to and placed in a CD4 or CD8 class. Log10-transformed breadth and depth values were compared by one-way ANOVA with Sidak's multiple comparisons tests. TCRdb limited this immuneACCESS table to in-frame rearrangements with V and J called. A share of clones is missing; checked studies link under half to unresolved V genes, and the rest is unexplained. V, J and clone size are those of that table, while D and trimming were read from the DNA. This sample has about 77,000 clones in its table, and around 90% of those were observed once. The biggest ten clones account for roughly 4.3% of the sample.

The sample's time point label, decoded: about 28 days (+/-7) after the second vaccine dose. AZD1222 recipients with second doses at about 4 weeks or about 12 weeks were pooled, because spike-specific TCR depth and breadth did not differ between schedules. Vaccinee samples came from UK trials COV001 and COV002, including a single-blind randomized controlled phase 2/3 trial of AZD1222 (ChAdOx1 nCoV-19) in healthy adults. For TCRbeta chain sequencing, PBMC samples were collected from trial participants at day 0 and at day 28 after the second dose. The CDR3, cysteine through phenylalanine, is 16 amino acids long. The only DNA kept is the CDR3, 48 bases in frame from the first base. CDR1 and CDR2, per the germline V gene, are SGHNT and YENEEA. V loses 4 bases at its end and J loses 4 bases; junction bases beyond the gene matches: 7.

The TCR was taken from an adult who received the AZD1222 COVID-19 vaccine. Here the sequenced sample was peripheral blood, taken 28 days after the second AZD1222 dose. Recombination connected TRBV11-3 to TRBJ2-3; a stretch of 11 junction bases matches TRBD2. CDR3 protein: CASSSPVAGGADTQYF. At the DNA level, the sequence is TGTGCCAGCAGCTCCCCAGTAGCGGGAGGGGCAGATACGCAGTATTTT. Full variable domain (CDR3 extended with the reference TRBV11-3 and TRBJ2-3 proteins): EAGVVQSPRYKIIEKKQPVAFWCNPISGHNTLYWYLQNLGQGPELLIRYENEEAVDDSQLPKDRFSAERLKGVDSTLKIQPAELGDSAVYLCASSSPVAGGADTQYFGPGTRLTVL.